This passage covers 11 T cell receptor beta chains from one sample sequenced in a study of blood T cell repertoires in COVID-19. Produced via immunoSEQ multiplex PCR; TCRdb's table is partial and in-frame only. The sample includes 150,000 or so clones, 80% to 90% of them seen just once. Sequencing was done on a sample of peripheral blood. The source of these receptors is a human donor with acute or convalescent COVID-19. The donor label of this sample is uncertain.

The rearrangement links TRBV5-3 to TRBJ1-2; D possibly corresponds to TRBD1 (5 bases). TRBV5-3 is labeled an ORF, and its function is uncertain. This CDR3 region has 14 residues. Trimming stripped 3 bases from V and 6 bases from J, with 15 bases between. CDR3 protein: CARSYRGGTNGYTF. CDR3 nucleotide sequence: TGTGCCAGAAGCTACCGCGGAGGGACGAATGGCTACACCTTC.

The chain is built from TRBV6-5 and TRBJ2-5; perhaps TRBD2 as D (5 bases). Germline V lookup: CDR1 MNHEY, CDR2 SVGAGI. The V end was cut by 1 base, the J end by 3 bases, with 12 bases between. CDR3 size: 15 residues. The CDR3 is CASSYLKGVKETQYF. The CDR3 DNA sequence: TGTGCCAGCAGTTACTTAAAGGGAGTAAAAGAGACCCAGTACTTC.

This chain connects TRBV5-5 to TRBJ2-2; D is unresolved. Germline V gene sequence: CDR1 SGHKS, CDR2 YYEKEE (reference sequence). CDR3 length: 14 amino acids. Trimming cost V 0 bases and J 2 bases, with 5 bases left between them. CDR3 sequence reads: CASSLVLNTGELFF. The CDR3 coding sequence is TGTGCCAGCAGCTTGGTTCTCAACACCGGGGAGCTGTTTTTT.

The chain uses TRBV30 and TRBJ1-1, with 10 bases aligning to TRBD1. The trim removed 1 base at V and 11 bases at J, leaving 10 bases unmatched. The CDR3 spans 14 residues. Germline V lookup: CDR1 GTSNPN, CDR2 SVGIG (reference sequence). The CDR3 here is CAWSGLGDRGQAFF. CDR3 sequence (DNA): TGTGCCTGGAGTGGCCTAGGGGACAGGGGACAGGCTTTCTTT.

The chain uses TRBV5-6 and TRBJ1-3; D perhaps matches TRBD1 (5 bases). The V and J ends lost 0 bases and 4 bases respectively, with 17 bases between them. The germline gives CDR1 SGHDT, CDR2 YYEEEE. The CDR3 is made up of 17 amino acids. The CDR3 DNA follows: TGTGCCAGCAGCTTGGAGGGGACTTTTTTTGGGGGAAACACCATATATTTT. This codes for CASSLEGTFFGGNTIYF. Using reference TRBV5-6 and TRBJ1-3 for the parts outside the CDR3, the full variable domain is DAGVTQSPTHLIKTRGQQVTLRCSPKSGHDTVSWYQQALGQGPQFIFQYYEEEERQRGNFPDRFSGHQFPNYSSELNVNALLLGDSALYLCASSLEGTFFGGNTIYFGEGSWLTVV.

This clone was seen once. The V call is TRBV12-3 or TRBV12-4, the J call TRBJ1-5; no clear D. There are 13 residues in the CDR3. V lost 6 bases to trimming and J lost 4 bases, with 10 bases between them. The chain's CDR3 is CASSPNINQPQHF. The CDR3 DNA reads TGTGCCAGCAGCCCAAACATTAATCAGCCCCAGCATTTT.

This clone has only one observation. The chain has TRBV5-6 and TRBJ1-2, with D tentatively TRBD1 (5 bases). CDR1 and CDR2 (germline): SGHDT, YYEEEE. The germline V and J ends were trimmed by 3 bases and 8 bases, with 17 bases remaining between them. The CDR3 runs 14 residues. DNA for the CDR3: TGTGCCAGCAGCTATTCTAGCGGGGGGGACGGCTACACCTTC. It yields the protein CASSYSSGGDGYTF.

The gene calls are TRBV7-9 and TRBJ1-1; a possible D gene is TRBD1 (5 bases). From germline, CDR1 is SEHNR and CDR2 FQNEAQ (reference sequence). V lost 5 bases, J lost 9 bases, and 13 bases lay in between. This CDR3 region has 12 residues. For the CDR3, the DNA is TGTGCCAGCAGCCTTACAGGTGGGCAAGCTTTCTTT. Residues: CASSLTGGQAFF.

V is TRBV10-2 and J is TRBJ1-1; D is uncertain. Germline-derived CDR1 and CDR2 are WSHSY and SAAADI. The V gene lost 10 bases and the J gene lost 1 base, with 16 bases spanning the gap. CDR3 length: 14 amino acids. The CDR3 bases are TGCGCCACCATACCGGGATACGCGAACACTGAAGCTTTCTTT. Amino acids: CATIPGYANTEAFF.

The chain's CDR3 is CASSPGTRVGGYTF. In DNA, the CDR3 is TGTGCCAGCAGTCCCGGGACACGGGTTGGGGGCTACACCTTC. This rearrangement joins TRBV2 to TRBJ1-2; the D gene is possibly TRBD1 (6 bases). The CDR3 is 14 amino acids. Germline loops: CDR1 SNHLY, CDR2 FYNNEI. The V and J ends lost 5 bases and 8 bases respectively, with 18 bases between them.

V usage is TRBV21-1 and J usage is TRBJ2-2; the table's D call, TRBD2, was not checked against the DNA. TRBV21-1 is assigned pseudogene status. This CDR3 is 16 amino acids long. CDR3 residues: CASSSLIGGLIGELFF. The CDR3 DNA reads as TGTGCCAGCAGCTCCCTAATCGGAGGGCTAATCGGGGAGCTGTTTTTT.